A selection of T cell receptor beta chains follows, all from one sample in a study of cytomegalovirus exposure and HLA in healthy donors. The protocol was immunoSEQ multiplex PCR, while the TCRdb copy is restricted to in-frame clones and leaves out a portion. The repertoire includes around 170,000 clones, over 75% of them detected once, and 3.8% sits in the top ten. Specimen: PBMCs. The origin of the receptors is a man aged 45-60 years in good health and CMV-seronegative. The CDR3 runs from the conserved cysteine through the conserved F or W. The order of the fields is CDR3 protein, CDR3 DNA, clone size, J gene, D gene, V gene. D genes are given only for firm matches. Clone size is not always given. Where it is, it says once, few, many or a class for expanded clones.

CDR3aa: CASSFAGYSNQPQHF
CDR3nt: TGTGCCAGCAGTTTTGCGGGGTATAGCAATCAGCCCCAGCATTTT
abundance: few
j_gene: TRBJ1-5
d_gene: .
v_gene: TRBV28

CDR3aa: CASSSGVSIFYNEQFF
CDR3nt: TGTGCCAGCAGCTCGGGGGTCTCTATTTTTTACAATGAGCAGTTCTTC
abundance: .
j_gene: TRBJ2-1
d_gene: .
v_gene: TRBV7-9

CDR3aa: CASSVSGGLYEQYF
CDR3nt: TGTGCCAGCAGCGTTAGCGGGGGGCTCTACGAGCAGTACTTC
abundance: .
j_gene: TRBJ2-7
d_gene: TRBD2
v_gene: TRBV6-5

CDR3aa: CASSTEGSFTYEQYF
CDR3nt: TGTGCCAGCAGTACTGAAGGTAGCTTTACCTACGAGCAGTACTTC
abundance: .
j_gene: TRBJ2-7
d_gene: .
v_gene: TRBV7-8

CDR3aa: CASSLGGAGNTIYF
CDR3nt: TGTGCCAGCAGCTTAGGCGGGGCCGGAAACACCATATATTTT
abundance: .
j_gene: TRBJ1-3
d_gene: .
v_gene: TRBV7-2

CDR3aa: CASGRSSRGQETQYF
CDR3nt: TGTGCCAGCGGAAGATCTAGCCGAGGCCAAGAGACCCAGTACTTC
abundance: .
j_gene: TRBJ2-5
d_gene: .
v_gene: TRBV7-8

CDR3aa: CAIRGDSFNEQFF
CDR3nt: TGTGCCATCAGGGGGGACAGCTTCAATGAGCAGTTCTTC
abundance: .
j_gene: TRBJ2-1
d_gene: .
v_gene: TRBV6-5

CDR3aa: CASSPTTGLSYNEQFF
CDR3nt: TGTGCCAGCAGCCCCACGACAGGCCTGTCCTACAATGAGCAGTTCTTC
abundance: .
j_gene: TRBJ2-1
d_gene: .
v_gene: TRBV7-9

CDR3aa: CASRVTGVTDTQYF
CDR3nt: TGTGCCAGCAGGGTGACAGGGGTCACAGATACGCAGTATTTT
abundance: .
j_gene: TRBJ2-3
d_gene: TRBD1
v_gene: TRBV6-5

CDR3aa: CASSERAILRAKNIQYF
CDR3nt: TGTGCCAGCAGTGAGCGGGCCATACTGAGGGCCAAAAACATTCAGTACTTC
abundance: .
j_gene: TRBJ2-4
d_gene: .
v_gene: TRBV6-1

CDR3aa: CASSSGTGNTIYF
CDR3nt: TGTGCCAGCAGTTCAGGGACTGGAAACACCATATATTTT
abundance: .
j_gene: TRBJ1-3
d_gene: .
v_gene: TRBV27

CDR3aa: CAWSVGAGRQETQYF
CDR3nt: TGTGCCTGGAGTGTAGGGGCGGGACGACAAGAGACCCAGTACTTC
abundance: .
j_gene: TRBJ2-5
d_gene: .
v_gene: TRBV30

CDR3aa: CASSRVVAGVVRETQYF
CDR3nt: TGTGCCAGCAGCCGGGTGGTAGCGGGGGTGGTTCGGGAGACCCAGTACTTC
abundance: .
j_gene: TRBJ2-5
d_gene: TRBD2
v_gene: TRBV5-6

CDR3aa: CASSIYGGVQETQYF
CDR3nt: TGTGCCAGTAGTATATACGGGGGAGTCCAAGAGACCCAGTACTTC
abundance: .
j_gene: TRBJ2-5
d_gene: .
v_gene: TRBV19

CDR3aa: CSSSYLLGTDTQYF
CDR3nt: TGTTCCAGCAGTTACTTACTGGGCACAGATACGCAGTATTTT
abundance: .
j_gene: TRBJ2-3
d_gene: .
v_gene: TRBV7-9

CDR3aa: CASSPWGQAPLYEQYF
CDR3nt: TGTGCCAGCAGCCCCTGGGGGCAAGCACCACTCTACGAGCAGTACTTC
abundance: .
j_gene: TRBJ2-7
d_gene: .
v_gene: TRBV21-1

CDR3aa: CASSRQGVEYEQYF
CDR3nt: TGTGCCAGCAGTAGACAGGGGGTGGAGTACGAGCAGTACTTC
abundance: .
j_gene: TRBJ2-7
d_gene: TRBD1
v_gene: TRBV2

CDR3aa: CASSAGTGVSYEQYF
CDR3nt: TGTGCCAGCAGTGCCGGGACAGGGGTTTCCTACGAGCAGTACTTC
abundance: .
j_gene: TRBJ2-7
d_gene: TRBD1
v_gene: TRBV25-1

CDR3aa: CASSLPGTQYF
CDR3nt: TGTGCCAGCAGCTTACCCGGGACCCAGTACTTC
abundance: once
j_gene: TRBJ2-5
d_gene: .
v_gene: TRBV7-2

CDR3aa: CASSSQDRNYEQYF
CDR3nt: TGTGCCAGCAGTTCCCAGGACAGGAATTACGAGCAGTACTTC
abundance: few
j_gene: TRBJ2-7
d_gene: TRBD1
v_gene: TRBV6-5

CDR3aa: CASSPDRGNEQFF
CDR3nt: TGTGCCAGCAGTCCTGATAGGGGGAATGAGCAGTTCTTC
abundance: .
j_gene: TRBJ2-1
d_gene: .
v_gene: TRBV27

CDR3aa: CARRGTGELFF
CDR3nt: TGTGCCAGACGGGGTACCGGGGAGCTGTTTTTT
abundance: .
j_gene: TRBJ2-2
d_gene: .
v_gene: TRBV2

CDR3aa: CASSLRQGNSPLHF
CDR3nt: TGCGCCAGCAGCCTAAGACAGGGTAATTCACCCCTCCACTTT
abundance: .
j_gene: TRBJ1-6
d_gene: TRBD1
v_gene: TRBV4-3

CDR3aa: CAWRASRSNQPQHF
CDR3nt: TGTGCCTGGAGGGCTTCGAGGAGCAATCAGCCCCAGCATTTT
abundance: once
j_gene: TRBJ1-5
d_gene: .
v_gene: TRBV30

CDR3aa: CASSSGGYGGYTF
CDR3nt: TGTGCCAGCAGTTCCGGGGGGTATGGTGGCTACACCTTC
abundance: .
j_gene: TRBJ1-2
d_gene: .
v_gene: TRBV27

CDR3aa: CASSERVNTEAFF
CDR3nt: TGTGCCAGCAGTGAACGGGTGAACACTGAAGCTTTCTTT
abundance: .
j_gene: TRBJ1-1
d_gene: .
v_gene: TRBV25-1

CDR3aa: CSVEPLVRGNEQFF
CDR3nt: TGCAGCGTTGAACCCCTCGTTAGGGGGAATGAGCAGTTCTTC
abundance: .
j_gene: TRBJ2-1
d_gene: .
v_gene: TRBV29-1

CDR3aa: CASSYNRGYPEAFF
CDR3nt: TGTGCCAGCAGTTACAACAGGGGATACCCTGAAGCTTTCTTT
abundance: once
j_gene: TRBJ1-1
d_gene: TRBD1
v_gene: TRBV6-5

CDR3aa: CASSRLGINEQFF
CDR3nt: TGTGCCAGCAGCCGCCTCGGGATCAATGAGCAGTTCTTC
abundance: few
j_gene: TRBJ2-1
d_gene: .
v_gene: TRBV7-2

CDR3aa: CASSLNRVRDTQYF
CDR3nt: TGTGCCAGCAGCTTAAACAGGGTCAGAGATACGCAGTATTTT
abundance: .
j_gene: TRBJ2-3
d_gene: .
v_gene: TRBV11-2

CDR3aa: CASSLIPISGSSGANVLTF
CDR3nt: TGTGCCAGCAGCCTCATCCCGATTAGCGGGAGCTCTGGGGCCAACGTCCTGACTTTC
abundance: .
j_gene: TRBJ2-6
d_gene: TRBD2
v_gene: TRBV2

CDR3aa: CASSLTGFYEQYF
CDR3nt: TGTGCCAGCAGCTTGACGGGGTTCTACGAGCAGTACTTC
abundance: .
j_gene: TRBJ2-7
d_gene: .
v_gene: TRBV5-6

CDR3aa: CASSIEGANTEAFF
CDR3nt: TGTGCCAGTAGTATAGAGGGGGCGAACACTGAAGCTTTCTTT
abundance: .
j_gene: TRBJ1-1
d_gene: .
v_gene: TRBV19

CDR3aa: CASSVAGVHNEQFF
CDR3nt: TGTGCCAGCAGCGTAGCGGGGGTGCACAATGAGCAGTTCTTC
abundance: .
j_gene: TRBJ2-1
d_gene: .
v_gene: TRBV9

CDR3aa: CASSPVAGGETQYF
CDR3nt: TGCGCCAGCAGCCCAGTAGCGGGGGGAGAGACCCAGTACTTC
abundance: once
j_gene: TRBJ2-5
d_gene: TRBD2
v_gene: TRBV5-1

CDR3aa: CASSPGDRVDYGYTF
CDR3nt: TGTGCCAGCAGCCCCGGGGACAGGGTGGACTATGGCTACACCTTC
abundance: .
j_gene: TRBJ1-2
d_gene: TRBD1
v_gene: TRBV9

CDR3aa: CASRTTRRSPLHF
CDR3nt: TGTGCCAGCAGAACAACTAGAAGATCACCCCTCCACTTT
abundance: .
j_gene: TRBJ1-6
d_gene: .
v_gene: TRBV6-5

CDR3aa: CASSQDTGRNQPQHF
CDR3nt: TGCGCCAGCAGCCAAGATACAGGGCGCAATCAGCCCCAGCATTTT
abundance: few
j_gene: TRBJ1-5
d_gene: .
v_gene: TRBV4-3

CDR3aa: CASGLVTGPTFYGYTF
CDR3nt: TGTGCTAGTGGTTTGGTGACAGGACCTACCTTCTATGGCTACACCTTC
abundance: .
j_gene: TRBJ1-2
d_gene: .
v_gene: TRBV12-5

CDR3aa: CASSQKGHGSPLHF
CDR3nt: TGTGCCAGCAGCCAGAAGGGACACGGGTCACCCCTCCACTTT
abundance: .
j_gene: TRBJ1-6
d_gene: .
v_gene: TRBV2

CDR3aa: CASSLVRVQPQHF
CDR3nt: TGTGCCAGCAGCCTAGTACGGGTTCAGCCCCAGCATTTT
abundance: .
j_gene: TRBJ1-5
d_gene: .
v_gene: TRBV5-8

CDR3aa: CASSRPTGQLYEQYF
CDR3nt: TGTGCCAGCAGTAGACCCACGGGACAGCTCTACGAGCAGTACTTC
abundance: .
j_gene: TRBJ2-7
d_gene: TRBD1
v_gene: TRBV2

CDR3aa: CASSQDIRGGNTDTQYF
CDR3nt: TGCGCCAGCAGCCAAGATATTCGCGGGGGGAACACAGATACGCAGTATTTT
abundance: .
j_gene: TRBJ2-3
d_gene: TRBD2
v_gene: TRBV4-1

CDR3aa: CASSEAVANYGYTF
CDR3nt: TGTGCCAGCAGTGAGGCGGTAGCTAACTATGGCTACACCTTC
abundance: once
j_gene: TRBJ1-2
d_gene: .
v_gene: TRBV2

CDR3aa: CASSPLGSSYEQYF
CDR3nt: TGTGCCAGCAGCCCGTTAGGGAGCTCCTACGAGCAGTACTTC
abundance: .
j_gene: TRBJ2-7
d_gene: .
v_gene: TRBV5-6

CDR3aa: CSVDSAGALSNEQFF
CDR3nt: TGCAGCGTTGATTCAGCGGGGGCGCTTTCGAATGAGCAGTTCTTC
abundance: .
j_gene: TRBJ2-1
d_gene: TRBD2
v_gene: TRBV29-1

CDR3aa: CASSSQWRGYYNEQFF
CDR3nt: TGTGCCAGCAGCTCCCAGTGGCGGGGGTACTACAATGAGCAGTTCTTC
abundance: .
j_gene: TRBJ2-1
d_gene: TRBD2
v_gene: TRBV11-2

CDR3aa: CASSLASTLTYEQYF
CDR3nt: TGTGCCAGCAGCTTGGCTTCGACTCTTACCTACGAGCAGTACTTC
abundance: few
j_gene: TRBJ2-7
d_gene: .
v_gene: TRBV11-3